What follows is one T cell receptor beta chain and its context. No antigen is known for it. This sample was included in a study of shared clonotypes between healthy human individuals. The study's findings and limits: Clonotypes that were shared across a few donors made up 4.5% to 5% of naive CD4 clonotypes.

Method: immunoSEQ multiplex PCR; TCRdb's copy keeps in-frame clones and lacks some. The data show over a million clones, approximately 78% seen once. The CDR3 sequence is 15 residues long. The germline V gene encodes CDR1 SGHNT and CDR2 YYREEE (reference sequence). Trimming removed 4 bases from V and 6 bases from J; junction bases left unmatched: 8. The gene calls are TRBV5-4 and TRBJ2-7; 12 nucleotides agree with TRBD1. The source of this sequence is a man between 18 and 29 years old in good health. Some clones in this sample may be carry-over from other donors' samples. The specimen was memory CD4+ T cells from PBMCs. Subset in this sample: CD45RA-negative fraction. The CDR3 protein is CASSLGGTGGGEQYF. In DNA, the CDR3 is TGTGCCAGCAGCCTGGGGGGGACAGGGGGCGGCGAGCAGTACTTC.